Described below is a single T cell receptor (beta chain) sequence and its context. Produced via immunoSEQ multiplex PCR; TCRdb's table is partial and in-frame only. The table has under 700,000 clones, approximately 80% seen once. These data belong to a study of shared T cell receptors in the human thymus. The CDR3 has 14 amino acids. Per the germline V gene, CDR1 is SGHAT and CDR2 is FQNNGV. V gave up 6 bases and J gave up 3 bases; unmatched junction bases: 7. In addition, the sample was reused for a study of human thymus T cells. That source adds: In corrective heart surgery, resections were taken, and these provided the thymus tissue.

This chain uses TRBV11-2 with TRBJ2-7; 8 nucleotides align to TRBD2. Sequencing was carried out using thymocytes. The source is a boy less than two years old with a congenital heart defect. Here the CDR3 reads CASRPLAESYEQYF. The CDR3 DNA sequence: TGTGCCAGCAGGCCACTAGCGGAAAGCTACGAGCAGTACTTC.